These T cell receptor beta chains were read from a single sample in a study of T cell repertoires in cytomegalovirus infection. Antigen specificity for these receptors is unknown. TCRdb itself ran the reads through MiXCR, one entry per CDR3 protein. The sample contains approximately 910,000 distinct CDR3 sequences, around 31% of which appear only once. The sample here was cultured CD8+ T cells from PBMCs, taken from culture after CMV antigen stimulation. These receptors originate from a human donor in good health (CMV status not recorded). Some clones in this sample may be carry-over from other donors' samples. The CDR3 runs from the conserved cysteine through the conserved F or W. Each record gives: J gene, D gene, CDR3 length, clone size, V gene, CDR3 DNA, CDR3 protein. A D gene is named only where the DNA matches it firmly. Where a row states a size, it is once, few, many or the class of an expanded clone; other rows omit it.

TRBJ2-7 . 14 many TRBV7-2 TGTGCCAGCAGCTCAACGGTTAGCTCCTACGAGCAGTACTTC CASSSTVSSYEQYF
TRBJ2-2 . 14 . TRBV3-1 TGTGCCAGCATGAAATCGGGGTACACCGGGGAGCTGTTTTTT CASMKSGYTGELFF
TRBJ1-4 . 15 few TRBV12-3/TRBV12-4 TGTGCCAGCAGTTTTTTGGGGGCAACTAATGAAAAACTGTTTTTT CASSFLGATNEKLFF
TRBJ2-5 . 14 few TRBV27 TGTGCCAGCAGTTTGGGGCAGAGTAAAGAGACCCAGTACTTC CASSLGQSKETQYF
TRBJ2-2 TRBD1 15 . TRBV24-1 TGTGCCACCAGACCAACAGGGGGACAGAACGGGGAGCTGTTTTTT CATRPTGGQNGELFF
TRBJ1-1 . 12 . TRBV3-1 TGTGCCAGCAGCCCAAACTCAGTTGAAGCTTTCTTT CASSPNSVEAFF
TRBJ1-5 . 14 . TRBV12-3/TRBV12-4 TGTGCCAGCAGATACGGGGCCTATAATCAGCCCCAGCATTTT CASRYGAYNQPQHF
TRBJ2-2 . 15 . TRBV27 TGTGCCAGCAGTTCTGGACAGACGAACACCGGGGAGCTGTTTTTT CASSSGQTNTGELFF
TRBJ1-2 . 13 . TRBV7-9 TGTGCCAGCAGCCGGGGGCAGCACTATGGCTACACCTTC CASSRGQHYGYTF
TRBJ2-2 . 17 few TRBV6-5 TGTGCCAGCAGTTCCTCCCGGTGGAGAGGGCACACCGGGGAGCTGTTTTTT CASSSSRWRGHTGELFF
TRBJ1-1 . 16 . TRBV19 TGTGCCAGTAGAGGAACAGAGAAAGTCATGAACACTGAAGCTTTCTTT CASRGTEKVMNTEAFF
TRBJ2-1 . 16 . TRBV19 TGTGCCAGTACTCTCCCCGCAGGGACTGGGGGCGATGAGCAGTTCTTC CASTLPAGTGGDEQFF
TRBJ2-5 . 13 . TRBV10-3 TGTGCCATCAGAGGACAGAGTTTAGAGACCCAGTACTTC CAIRGQSLETQYF
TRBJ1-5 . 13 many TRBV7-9 TGTGCCAGCAGCCCCGAGGGGGGTCAGCCCCAGCATTTT CASSPEGGQPQHF
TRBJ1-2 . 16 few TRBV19 TGTGCCAGTAGTACCCCCCACAGCTTCCGGACCAATGGCTACACCTTC CASSTPHSFRTNGYTF
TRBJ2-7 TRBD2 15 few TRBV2 TGTGCCAGCAGTGAAGGCCTAGCGGCGCTTTACGAGCAGTACTTC CASSEGLAALYEQYF
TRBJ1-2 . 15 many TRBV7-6 TGTGCCAGCAGCCCGAATCCGGGACCCGACTATGGCTACACCTTC CASSPNPGPDYGYTF
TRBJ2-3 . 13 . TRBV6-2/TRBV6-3 TGTGCCAGCAGTCTGTACAAAACAGATACGCAGTATTTT CASSLYKTDTQYF
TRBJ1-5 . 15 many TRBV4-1 TGCGCCAGCAGCCAAGAAAGTAGGAGCAATCAGCCCCAGCATTTT CASSQESRSNQPQHF
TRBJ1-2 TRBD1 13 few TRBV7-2 TGTGCCAGCAGCTCGGGACAGGGTTTGGGCTACACCTTC CASSSGQGLGYTF
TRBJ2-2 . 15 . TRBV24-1 TGTGCCACCAGTGATTCAGGGACCTACACCGGGGAGCTGTTTTTT CATSDSGTYTGELFF
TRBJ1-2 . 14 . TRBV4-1 TGCGCCAGCAGCCCCTTCGGGCAGGAGGATGGCTACACCTTC CASSPFGQEDGYTF
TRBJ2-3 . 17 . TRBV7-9 TGTGCCAGCAGCCCTGCCCCCCAGGGGAGAAGGACAGATACGCAGTATTTT CASSPAPQGRRTDTQYF
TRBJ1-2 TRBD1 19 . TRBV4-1 TGCGCCAGCAGCCAAGATTTTGGGATTGGGGGACAGCCCGTTCATGGCTACACCTTC CASSQDFGIGGQPVHGYTF
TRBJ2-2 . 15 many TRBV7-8 TGTGCCAGCAGCAATCGCAGATCCGGGGCCGGGGAGCTGTTTTTT CASSNRRSGAGELFF
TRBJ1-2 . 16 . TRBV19 TGTGCCAGTAGTATCGAAGGGACGGATTCGGTCTATGGCTACACCTTC CASSIEGTDSVYGYTF
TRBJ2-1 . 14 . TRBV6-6 TGTGCCAGCAGCACGGACTACACGTACAATGAGCAGTTCTTC CASSTDYTYNEQFF
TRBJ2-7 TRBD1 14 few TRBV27 TGTGCCAGCAGACCGGGACAGCCATCCTACGAGCAGTACTTC CASRPGQPSYEQYF
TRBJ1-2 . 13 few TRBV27 TGTGCCAGCGGGGGGAGGCCTAACTATGGCTACACCTTC CASGGRPNYGYTF
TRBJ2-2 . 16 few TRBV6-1 TGTGCCAGCACCTCATCTCGGACCAAGAACACCGGGGAGCTGTTTTTT CASTSSRTKNTGELFF
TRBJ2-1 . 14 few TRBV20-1 TGCAGTGCTAGCCCGGGACTTGAAAGGTCCTCAAAGTTCTTC CSASPGLERSSKFF
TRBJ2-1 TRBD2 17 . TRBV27 TGTGCCAGCAGTCGAGGGACTAGCGGGGTACCCTACAATGAGCAGTTCTTC CASSRGTSGVPYNEQFF
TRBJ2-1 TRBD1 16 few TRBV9 TGTGCCAGCAGCGTAGCAGGGACAGGGGGCCGCAATGAGCAGTTCTTC CASSVAGTGGRNEQFF
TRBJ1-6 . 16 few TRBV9 TGTGCCAGCAGCGGCAGTGATAGCTCCTATAATTCACCCCTCCACTTT CASSGSDSSYNSPLHF
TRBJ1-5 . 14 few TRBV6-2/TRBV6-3 TGTGCCAGCAGTTGGGGGGGAACGGGACAGCCCCAGCATTTT CASSWGGTGQPQHF
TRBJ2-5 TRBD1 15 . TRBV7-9 TGTGCCAGCAGCCGGACAGGGGAGTACCAAGAGACCCAGTACTTC CASSRTGEYQETQYF
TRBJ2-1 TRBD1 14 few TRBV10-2 TGCGCCAGCAGTGAGAACAGGGGTCACAATGAGCAGTTCTTC CASSENRGHNEQFF
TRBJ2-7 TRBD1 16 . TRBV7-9 TGTGCCAGCAGCCCCCGGACAGGGAGAGGCTCCTACGAGCAGTACTTC CASSPRTGRGSYEQYF
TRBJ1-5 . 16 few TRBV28 TGTGCCAGCAGGAATGTGGAGACAGTACGGAATCAGCCCCAGCATTTT CASRNVETVRNQPQHF
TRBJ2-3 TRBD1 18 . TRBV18 TGTGCCAGCTCAGAATGGACAGGCGGCGCAGGTTTGAAGGATACGCAGTATTTT CASSEWTGGAGLKDTQYF
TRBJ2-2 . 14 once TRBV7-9 TGTACCAGCAGCTTAGGGGATTCTACCGGGGAGCTGTTTTTT CTSSLGDSTGELFF
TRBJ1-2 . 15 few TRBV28 TGTGCCAGCAGTCCTCCGTCGGAGATCCAATATGGCTACACCTTC CASSPPSEIQYGYTF